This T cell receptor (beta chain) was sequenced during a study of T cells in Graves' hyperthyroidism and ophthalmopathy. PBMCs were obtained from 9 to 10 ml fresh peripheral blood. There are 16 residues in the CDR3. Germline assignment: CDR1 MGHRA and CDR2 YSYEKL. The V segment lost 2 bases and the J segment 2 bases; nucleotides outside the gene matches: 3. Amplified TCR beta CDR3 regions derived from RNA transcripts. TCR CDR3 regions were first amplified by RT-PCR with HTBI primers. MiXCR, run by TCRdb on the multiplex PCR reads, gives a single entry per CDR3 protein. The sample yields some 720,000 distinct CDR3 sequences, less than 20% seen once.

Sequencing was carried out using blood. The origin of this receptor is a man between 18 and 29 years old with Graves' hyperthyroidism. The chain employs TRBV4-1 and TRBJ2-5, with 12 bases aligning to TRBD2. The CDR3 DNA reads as TGCGCCAGCAGCCAAAACGGACTAGCGGGACAAGAGACCCAGTACTTC. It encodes CASSQNGLAGQETQYF.